This T cell receptor beta chain was profiled in a study of blood T cell repertoires in COVID-19. Study context: The analysed material was cDNA or gDNA that came from T cells, B-cell-depleted T cells, or PBMCs.

This clone has only a few counts. This CDR3 region has 14 residues. Germline V gives CDR1 SGHTA, CDR2 FQGNSA. J was trimmed by 8 bases and V by 2 bases; bases with no gene match: 4. Sequenced by immunoSEQ multiplex PCR; TCRdb stores in-frame clones only, minus some. Of 53,000 or so clones in the sample, approximately 80% were seen once. Sequencing used peripheral blood. The clonotype originates from a man in his 70s with active or convalescent COVID-19. The J gene is TRBJ2-1, the V gene TRBV7-2; 9 bases are a match to TRBD1. The CDR3 is CASSLLQGADEQFF. CDR3 in DNA: TGTGCCAGCAGCTTATTACAGGGGGCCGATGAGCAGTTCTTC. Combining the CDR3 with reference TRBV7-2 and TRBJ2-1 gives the whole variable domain GAGVSQSPSNKVTEKGKDVELRCDPISGHTALYWYRQSLGQGLEFLIYFQGNSAPDKSGLPSDRFSAERTGGSVSTLTIQRTQQEDSAVYLCASSLLQGADEQFFGPGTRLTVL.